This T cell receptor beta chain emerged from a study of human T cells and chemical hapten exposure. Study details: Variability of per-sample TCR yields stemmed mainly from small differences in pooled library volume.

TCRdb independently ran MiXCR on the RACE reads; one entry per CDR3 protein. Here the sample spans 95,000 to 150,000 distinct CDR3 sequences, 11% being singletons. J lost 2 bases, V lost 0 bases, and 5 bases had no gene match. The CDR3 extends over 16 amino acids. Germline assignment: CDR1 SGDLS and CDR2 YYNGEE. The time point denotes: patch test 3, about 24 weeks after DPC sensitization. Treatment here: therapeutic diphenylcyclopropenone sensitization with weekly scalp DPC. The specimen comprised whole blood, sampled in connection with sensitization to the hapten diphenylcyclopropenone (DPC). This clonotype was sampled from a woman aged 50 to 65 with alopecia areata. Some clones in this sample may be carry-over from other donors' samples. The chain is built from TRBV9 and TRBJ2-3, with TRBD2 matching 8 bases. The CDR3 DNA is TGTGCCAGCAGCGTAGCCGGGGGGGCTAACACAGATACGCAGTATTTT. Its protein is CASSVAGGANTDTQYF.